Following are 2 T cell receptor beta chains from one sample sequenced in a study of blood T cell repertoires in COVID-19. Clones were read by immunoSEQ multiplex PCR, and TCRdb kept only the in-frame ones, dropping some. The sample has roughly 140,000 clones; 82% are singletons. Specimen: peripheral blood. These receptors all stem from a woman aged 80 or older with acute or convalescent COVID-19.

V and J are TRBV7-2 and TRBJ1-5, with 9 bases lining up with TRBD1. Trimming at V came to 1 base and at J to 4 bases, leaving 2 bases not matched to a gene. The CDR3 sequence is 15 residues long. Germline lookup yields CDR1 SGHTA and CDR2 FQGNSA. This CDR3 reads CASSLGQGENQPQHF. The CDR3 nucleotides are TGTGCCAGCAGCTTAGGACAGGGGGAGAATCAGCCCCAGCATTTT.

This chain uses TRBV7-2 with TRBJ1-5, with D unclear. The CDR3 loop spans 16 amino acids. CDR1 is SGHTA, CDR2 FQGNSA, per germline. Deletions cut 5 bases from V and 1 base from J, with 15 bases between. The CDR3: CASSPQPGLSNQPQHF. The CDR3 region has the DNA TGTGCCAGCAGCCCGCAACCGGGGTTGAGCAATCAGCCCCAGCATTTT. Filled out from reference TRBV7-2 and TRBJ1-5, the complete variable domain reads GAGVSQSPSNKVTEKGKDVELRCDPISGHTALYWYRQSLGQGLEFLIYFQGNSAPDKSGLPSDRFSAERTGGSVSTLTIQRTQQEDSAVYLCASSPQPGLSNQPQHFGDGTRLSIL.